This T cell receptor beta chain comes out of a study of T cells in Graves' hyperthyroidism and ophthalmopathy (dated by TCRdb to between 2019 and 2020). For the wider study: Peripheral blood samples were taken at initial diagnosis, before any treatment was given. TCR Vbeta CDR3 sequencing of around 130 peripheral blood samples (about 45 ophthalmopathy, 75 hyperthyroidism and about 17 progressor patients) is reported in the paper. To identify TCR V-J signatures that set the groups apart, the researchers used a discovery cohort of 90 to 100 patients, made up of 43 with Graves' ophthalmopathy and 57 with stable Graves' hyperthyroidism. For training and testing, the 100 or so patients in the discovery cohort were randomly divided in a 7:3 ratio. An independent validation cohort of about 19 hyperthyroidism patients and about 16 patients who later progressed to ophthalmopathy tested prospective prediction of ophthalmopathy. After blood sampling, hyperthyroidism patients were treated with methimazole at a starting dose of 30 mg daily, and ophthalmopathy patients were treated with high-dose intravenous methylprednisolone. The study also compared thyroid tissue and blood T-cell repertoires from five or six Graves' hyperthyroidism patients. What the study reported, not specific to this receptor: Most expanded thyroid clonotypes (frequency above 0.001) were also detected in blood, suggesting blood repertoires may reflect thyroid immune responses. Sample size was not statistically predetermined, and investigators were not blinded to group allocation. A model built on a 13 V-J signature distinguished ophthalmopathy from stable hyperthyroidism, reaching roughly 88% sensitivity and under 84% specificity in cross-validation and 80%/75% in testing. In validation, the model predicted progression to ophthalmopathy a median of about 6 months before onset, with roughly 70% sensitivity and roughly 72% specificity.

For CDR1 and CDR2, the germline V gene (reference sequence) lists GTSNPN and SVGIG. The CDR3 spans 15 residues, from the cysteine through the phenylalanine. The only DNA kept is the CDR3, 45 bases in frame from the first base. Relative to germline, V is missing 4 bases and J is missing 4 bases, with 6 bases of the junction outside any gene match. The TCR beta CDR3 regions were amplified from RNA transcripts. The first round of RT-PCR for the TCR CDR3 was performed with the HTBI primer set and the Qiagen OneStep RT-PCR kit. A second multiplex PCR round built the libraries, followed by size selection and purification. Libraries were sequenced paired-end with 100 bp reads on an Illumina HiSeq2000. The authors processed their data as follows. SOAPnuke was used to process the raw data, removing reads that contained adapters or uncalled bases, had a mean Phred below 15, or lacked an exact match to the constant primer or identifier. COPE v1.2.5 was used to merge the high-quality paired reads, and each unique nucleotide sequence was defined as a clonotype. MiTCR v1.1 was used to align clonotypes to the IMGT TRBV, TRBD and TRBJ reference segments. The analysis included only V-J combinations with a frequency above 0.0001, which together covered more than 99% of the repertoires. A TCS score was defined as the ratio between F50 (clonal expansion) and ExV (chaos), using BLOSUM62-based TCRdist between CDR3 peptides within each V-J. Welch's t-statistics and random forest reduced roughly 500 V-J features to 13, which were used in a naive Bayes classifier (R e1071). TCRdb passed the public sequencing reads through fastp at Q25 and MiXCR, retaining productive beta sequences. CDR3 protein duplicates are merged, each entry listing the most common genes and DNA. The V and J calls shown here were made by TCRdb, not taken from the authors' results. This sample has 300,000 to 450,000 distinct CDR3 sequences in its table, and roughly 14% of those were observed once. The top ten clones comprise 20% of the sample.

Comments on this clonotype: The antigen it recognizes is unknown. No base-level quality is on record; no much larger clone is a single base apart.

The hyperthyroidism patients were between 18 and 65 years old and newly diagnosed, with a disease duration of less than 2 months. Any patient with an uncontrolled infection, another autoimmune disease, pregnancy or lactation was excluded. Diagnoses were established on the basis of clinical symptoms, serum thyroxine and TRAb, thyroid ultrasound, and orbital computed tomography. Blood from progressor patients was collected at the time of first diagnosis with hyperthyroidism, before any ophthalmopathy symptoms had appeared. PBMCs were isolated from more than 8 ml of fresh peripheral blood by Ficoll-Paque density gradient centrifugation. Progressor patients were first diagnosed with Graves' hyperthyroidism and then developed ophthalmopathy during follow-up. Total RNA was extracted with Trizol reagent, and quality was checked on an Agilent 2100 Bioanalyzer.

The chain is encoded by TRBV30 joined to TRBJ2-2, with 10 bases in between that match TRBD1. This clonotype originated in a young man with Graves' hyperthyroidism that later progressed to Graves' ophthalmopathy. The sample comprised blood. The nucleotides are TGTGCCTGGAACGTCCGGGACAGGGGCACCGGGGAGCTGTTTTTT. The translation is CAWNVRDRGTGELFF.